What follows is one TCR beta chain and its context. The data derive from a study of T cell changes during pregnancy in multiple sclerosis. Data came from immunoSEQ multiplex PCR; TCRdb stores just in-frame clones and leaves some out. The sample lists some 54,000 clones; 93% were seen once. V lost 1 base and J lost 8; bases outside the gene matches: 20. Germline V CDR1 and CDR2: LGHNA, YNFKEQ. This CDR3 has 21 residues. The source was peripheral blood, collected after pregnancy. This TCR was sampled from a female donor with multiple sclerosis, enrolled in a pregnancy study. The chain carries TRBV4-2 and TRBJ2-1, with 13 bases aligning to TRBD2. The DNA for the CDR3 is TGTGCCAGCAGCCAAGCTACGCTTCGGGGACTAGCGGGACACACGAACTATGAGCAGTTCTTC. It is translated as CASSQATLRGLAGHTNYEQFF.